One sample yielded the 13 T cell receptor beta chains listed below, sequenced in a study of blood T cell repertoires in COVID-19. Clones were read by immunoSEQ multiplex PCR, and TCRdb kept only the in-frame ones, dropping some. Of over 45,000 clones listed, around 86% are singletons. Material: peripheral blood. All receptors come from an elderly woman with active or convalescent COVID-19.

This chain joins TRBV5-8 and TRBJ1-1, with no clear D. CDR1 is SGHTS, CDR2 YDEGEE, per germline. CDR3 length: 13 residues. Trimming took 3 bases from V and 1 from J, leaving 7 bases between them. Written as DNA, the CDR3 is TGTGCCAGCAGCTACAGAGAGAACACTGAAGCTTTCTTT. The encoded protein is CASSYRENTEAFF.

The chain is built from TRBV6-6 and TRBJ1-3; D is uncertain. V lost 2 bases and J lost 0, with 8 bases in between. The CDR3 sequence is 15 residues long. CDR1 and CDR2 from the germline V gene are MNHNY and SVGAGI (reference sequence). The CDR3 DNA follows: TGTGCCAGCAGTTACGAGGGATACTCTGGAAACACCATATATTTT. Protein: CASSYEGYSGNTIYF.

CDR3 nucleotide sequence: TGTGCCAGCAGTTCCTTCAGGGGAGAGACCCAGTACTTC. It translates to CASSSFRGETQYF. V gene TRBV3-1 (or the pseudogene TRBV3-2) combines with J gene TRBJ2-5, with D perhaps matching TRBD1 (6 bases). Germline V gene lookup returns CDR1 LGHDT and CDR2 YNNKEL (reference sequence). The V end was cut by 6 bases, the J end by 4 bases, with 12 bases between. This CDR3 contains 13 residues.

This sequence joins TRBV6-6 and TRBJ2-1, with TRBD2 matching over 7 bases. V trimming: 2 bases; J trimming: 4 bases; junction bases outside the gene matches: 8. The CDR3 covers 16 residues. Per the germline V gene, CDR1 is MNHNY and CDR2 is SVGAGI (reference sequence). The CDR3 sequence: CASSYHPQGGYNEQFF. CDR3 in DNA: TGTGCCAGCAGTTACCATCCGCAGGGAGGGTACAATGAGCAGTTCTTC.

CDR3 residues: CASSLGGQAEAFF. The CDR3 bases are TGTGCCAGCAGCTTGGGGGGACAGGCTGAAGCTTTCTTT. V usage is TRBV7-9 and J usage is TRBJ1-1; 8 bases fit TRBD1. CDR1 is SEHNR and CDR2 is FQNEAQ in the germline V gene (reference sequence). The V gene end was trimmed by 3 bases and the J gene end by 6 bases; junction bases not matched to a gene: 3. The CDR3 contains 13 residues.

The rearrangement uses TRBV3-1 (or the pseudogene TRBV3-2) and TRBJ1-1; D not certain. CDR1 is LGHDT and CDR2 is YNNKEL in the germline V gene (reference sequence). The CDR3 contains 12 residues. Trimming left V 2 bases short and J 3 bases short, with 4 bases between. The CDR3 DNA sequence: TGTGCCAGCAGCCAATCCGACACTGAAGCTTTCTTT. It translates to CASSQSDTEAFF.

The chain is built from TRBV6-6 and TRBJ2-7, with D unresolved. V lost 7 bases, J lost 0 bases, and 7 bases lay in between. From germline, CDR1 is MNHNY and CDR2 SVGAGI (reference sequence). This CDR3 spans 12 amino acids. This CDR3 is CASKPSSYEQYF. As DNA, the CDR3 is TGTGCCAGCAAGCCGAGCTCCTACGAGCAGTACTTC.

The rearrangement joins TRBV9 to TRBJ1-6; 8 bases fit TRBD1. The V gene end was trimmed by 4 bases and the J gene end by 7 bases; junction bases not matched to a gene: 10. CDR1 is SGDLS, CDR2 YYNGEE, per germline. The CDR3 totals 16 residues. The CDR3 is CASSPRTGMGNSPLHF. CDR3 nucleotides: TGTGCCAGCAGCCCCAGGACAGGGATGGGAAATTCACCCCTCCACTTT.

The chain employs TRBV27 and TRBJ1-1; D gene unclear. Looked up from germline, CDR1 is MNHEY and CDR2 is SMNVEV (reference sequence). V gave up 3 bases and J gave up 5 bases, with 7 bases separating them. CDR3 size: 12 residues. CDR3 region: CASSFSSTEAFF. The CDR3 coding sequence is TGTGCCAGCAGTTTCTCCTCTACTGAAGCTTTCTTT.

This rearrangement joins TRBV2 to TRBJ1-6; 8 positions match TRBD1. The CDR3 runs 14 residues. Losses at the gene ends were 2 bases for V and 9 bases for J; bases not matched to a gene: 3. The germline gives CDR1 SNHLY, CDR2 FYNNEI. CDR3 protein: CASSEPGGLSPLHF. CDR3 DNA: TGTGCCAGCAGTGAACCAGGGGGCCTTTCACCCCTCCACTTT.

CDR3 nucleotide sequence: TGTGCCAGCAGCACTCGTCCCGGGACAGGGAAGGAGACCCAGTACTTC. It is translated as CASSTRPGTGKETQYF. This chain connects TRBV9 to TRBJ2-5, with 9 nucleotides matching TRBD1. The CDR3 sequence is 16 residues long. Germline V gene lookup returns CDR1 SGDLS and CDR2 YYNGEE. V shed 4 bases, J shed 5 bases, and the junction held 12 bases outside the gene matches.

This chain uses TRBV14 with TRBJ1-1; 8 nucleotides agree with TRBD1. V was clipped by 6 bases and J by 5 bases; unmatched bases: 5. Germline assignment: CDR1 SGHDN and CDR2 FVKESK. The CDR3 loop spans 13 amino acids. In DNA form, the CDR3 reads TGTGCCAGCAGTCTACAGGGGGGAACTGAAGCTTTCTTT. This gives the protein CASSLQGGTEAFF.

This clone appeared a single time. This chain uses TRBV28 with TRBJ1-2; tentative D call: TRBD1 (6 bases). Germline V gene sequence: CDR1 MDHEN, CDR2 SYDVKM. With 7 bases removed from V and 6 bases from J, the gap between germline ends came to 18 bases. The CDR3 runs 14 residues. The CDR3 DNA reads TGTGCCAGCAACGGGGGGAACAGGGTCGATGGCTACACCTTC. It codes for CASNGGNRVDGYTF.